This paragraph reports one T cell receptor beta chain. The antigen this receptor binds is unknown. Base qualities are missing; no much larger clone stands one base away. This entry is derived from a study of T cell responses to AZD1222 COVID-19 vaccine (dated by TCRdb to the early 2020s). Notes on the research overall: TCR sequencing was performed for about 250 trial participants, of whom about 200 were given two doses of AZD1222 and 26 were given two doses of MenACWY control vaccine. Enrollment into the trials was organized by age into subgroups of 18-55, 56-69 and 70-plus years, and those subgroups contained approximately 160, 26 and 62 TCR-sequenced participants, respectively. General study outcomes and caveats: CD4 TCRs associated with the vaccine covered the entire spike protein, and the dominant responses were in regions 160-218 and 743-854. Participants were mostly white British, with more females than males. The authors suggested clonal diversity may have been underestimated. Spike-specific TCR breadth and depth rose significantly after two AZD1222 doses compared with day 0 and with MenACWY recipients. Because no samples from the day 14 peak response were available, repertoires could be characterized only after the peak T cell response. The 56-69-year group was small, and its depth increase did not reach significance, likely because of low power. Conclusions about previously exposed vaccinees are limited, since just a handful of AZD1222 recipients were seropositive for SARS-CoV-2 at baseline. Epitopes outside the regions mutated in the B.1.351 and B.1.1.7 variants were reportedly recognized by nearly half of the unique spike-specific TCRs.

The CDR3 regions of human TCRbeta chains were subjected to immunosequencing. Under the source paper's analysis protocol: Repertoire TCRs were matched against a reference library of SARS-CoV-2-specific TCRs generated with the MIRA antigen-specificity platform. Breadth was defined as the fraction of unique TCRs that were SARS-CoV-2-associated, and depth was defined as the fraction of total T cells that were SARS-CoV-2-associated. Using the MIRA data, each spike-specific TCR was mapped to the spike region that the TCR reacts to and placed in a CD4 or CD8 class. Log10-transformed breadth and depth values were compared by one-way ANOVA with Sidak's multiple comparisons tests. TCRdb provides this immuneACCESS table in a form limited to in-frame rearrangements. Some clones are lacking; in checked studies, under half of them reflect an unresolved V gene, and why the rest are absent is not known. V, J and clone size reflect that table, while D and trimming were determined from the DNA. For this sample the table gives tens of thousands of clones, of which about 90% were detected only once. The ten largest clones take up 6.3% of the sample.

The germline V gene yields SGHTS for CDR1 and YDEGEE for CDR2. Including the terminal cysteine and phenylalanine, the CDR3 comprises 12 residues. The read is trimmed to its CDR3 DNA, 36 bases read in frame from base 1. V loses 4 bases of germline sequence and J loses 14 bases, and the interval between the two ends is 16 bases. What the time point label conveys for this sample: about 28 days (+/-7) after the second vaccine dose. Per the publication, the treatment or condition label means: meningococcal conjugate vaccine given as trial control. The vaccinee samples were drawn from two UK trials, COV001 and COV002, one of which was a single-blind randomized controlled phase 2/3 trial testing AZD1222 (ChAdOx1 nCoV-19) in healthy adults. For TCRbeta chain sequencing, PBMC samples were collected from trial participants at day 0 and at day 28 after the second dose.

The clonotype comes from an adult who received the MenACWY meningococcal vaccine as a control. Specimen: peripheral blood, collected 28 days after the second dose of the MenACWY control vaccine. The V and J genes are TRBV5-8 and TRBJ2-1; the D gene is perhaps TRBD2, on 5 matching bases. CDR3 protein: CASSRRRGWEFF. The nucleotides read TGTGCCAGCAGCCGGCGCCGGGGTTGGGAGTTCTTC.